Listed below are T cell receptor beta chains from one sample, sequenced in a study of OX40 agonist ivuxolimab in advanced cancers. Generated by immunoSEQ multiplex PCR, the TCRdb table keeps only in-frame clones and is missing some. This table holds tens of thousands of clones, 70% to 90% found once. The starting material was CD4+ or CD8+ T cells sorted from blood, obtained in a trial of the OX40 agonist ivuxolimab. The origin of the receptors is an adult with an advanced solid tumor such as melanoma, head and neck, liver or kidney cancer. Each CDR3 is given with its conserved first and last residue. A D gene is named only where the DNA matches it firmly. Clone size is stated in some rows and not others, as once, few, many or a class when expanded.

j_gene: TRBJ1-2
v_gene: TRBV9
d_gene: -
abundance: -
CDR3aa: CASSVEAGAVYGYTF
CDR3nt: TGTGCCAGCAGCGTAGAAGCAGGGGCGGTCTATGGCTACACCTTC

j_gene: TRBJ1-2
v_gene: TRBV12-5
d_gene: -
abundance: -
CDR3aa: CASGLGGGTPYGYTF
CDR3nt: TGTGCTAGTGGTTTGGGGGGTGGGACACCCTATGGCTACACCTTC

j_gene: TRBJ1-5
v_gene: TRBV4-1
d_gene: -
abundance: few
CDR3aa: CASSQGQGPYQPQHF
CDR3nt: TGCGCCAGCAGCCAAGGGCAGGGGCCGTATCAGCCCCAGCATTTT

j_gene: TRBJ2-3
v_gene: TRBV11-2
d_gene: TRBD2
abundance: -
CDR3aa: CASSFGLAGDTQYF
CDR3nt: TGTGCCAGCAGCTTCGGACTAGCGGGGGATACGCAGTATTTT

j_gene: TRBJ1-2
v_gene: TRBV9
d_gene: -
abundance: once
CDR3aa: CASSVGGVDYGYTF
CDR3nt: TGTGCCAGCAGCGTTGGGGGGGTGGACTATGGCTACACCTTC

j_gene: TRBJ2-2
v_gene: TRBV30
d_gene: TRBD1
abundance: -
CDR3aa: CACGTGGNTGELFF
CDR3nt: TGTGCCTGTGGGACAGGGGGGAACACCGGGGAGCTGTTTTTT

j_gene: TRBJ1-2
v_gene: TRBV28
d_gene: -
abundance: -
CDR3aa: CASSFRPKTERYTF
CDR3nt: TGTGCCAGCAGTTTTAGGCCTAAGACAGAGAGGTACACCTTC

j_gene: TRBJ1-5
v_gene: TRBV9
d_gene: TRBD1
abundance: -
CDR3aa: CASSLPTGGHRQPQHF
CDR3nt: TGTGCCAGCAGCTTACCGACAGGGGGTCATCGGCAGCCCCAGCATTTT

j_gene: TRBJ1-2
v_gene: TRBV5-6
d_gene: TRBD1
abundance: -
CDR3aa: CASSGTGEAYGYTF
CDR3nt: TGTGCCAGCAGTGGGACAGGGGAGGCCTATGGCTACACCTTC

j_gene: TRBJ1-2
v_gene: TRBV10-3
d_gene: TRBD1
abundance: -
CDR3aa: CAISETDRDYGYTF
CDR3nt: TGTGCCATCAGTGAGACGGACAGGGACTATGGCTACACCTTC

j_gene: TRBJ2-2
v_gene: TRBV7-8
d_gene: -
abundance: -
CDR3aa: CASSSTPTGGTGELFF
CDR3nt: TGTGCCAGCAGCTCGACCCCCACAGGCGGCACCGGGGAGCTGTTTTTT

j_gene: TRBJ1-6
v_gene: TRBV7-2
d_gene: TRBD1
abundance: -
CDR3aa: CASSSEDRQGYGSPLHF
CDR3nt: TGTGCCAGCAGCTCCGAAGACAGACAGGGGTATGGTTCACCCCTCCACTTT

j_gene: TRBJ2-2
v_gene: TRBV6-5
d_gene: TRBD1
abundance: -
CDR3aa: CASSYGQGGYTGELFF
CDR3nt: TGTGCCAGCAGTTACGGACAGGGGGGATACACCGGGGAGCTGTTTTTT

j_gene: TRBJ1-3
v_gene: TRBV9
d_gene: -
abundance: -
CDR3aa: CASRGSSGNTIYF
CDR3nt: TGTGCCAGCAGGGGAAGCTCTGGAAACACCATATATTTT

j_gene: TRBJ2-5
v_gene: TRBV9
d_gene: -
abundance: once
CDR3aa: CASSEAGRPQETQYF
CDR3nt: TGTGCCAGCAGTGAGGCGGGGCGGCCACAAGAGACCCAGTACTTC

j_gene: TRBJ2-6
v_gene: TRBV9
d_gene: -
abundance: once
CDR3aa: CASSIRQAGANVLTF
CDR3nt: TGTGCCAGCAGCATCCGACAGGCTGGGGCCAACGTCCTGACTTTC

j_gene: TRBJ2-1
v_gene: TRBV15
d_gene: TRBD1
abundance: once
CDR3aa: CATSGTGNNEQFF
CDR3nt: TGTGCCACCAGCGGGACAGGGAACAATGAGCAGTTCTTC

j_gene: TRBJ2-5
v_gene: TRBV7-3
d_gene: -
abundance: -
CDR3aa: CASSLAGAFQETQYF
CDR3nt: TGTGCCAGCAGCTTAGCGGGGGCTTTCCAAGAGACCCAGTACTTC

j_gene: TRBJ2-3
v_gene: TRBV30
d_gene: -
abundance: once
CDR3aa: CAWAFLGADTQYF
CDR3nt: TGTGCCTGGGCGTTTCTAGGGGCAGATACGCAGTATTTT

j_gene: TRBJ1-5
v_gene: TRBV7-3
d_gene: -
abundance: -
CDR3aa: CASSLNLAGDQPQHF
CDR3nt: TGTGCCAGCAGCTTAAACCTGGCAGGGGATCAGCCCCAGCATTTT

j_gene: TRBJ1-6
v_gene: TRBV9
d_gene: -
abundance: -
CDR3aa: CASSPFDVGSPLHF
CDR3nt: TGTGCCAGCAGCCCTTTCGACGTTGGTTCACCCCTCCACTTT

j_gene: TRBJ1-4
v_gene: TRBV4-3
d_gene: -
abundance: -
CDR3aa: CASSQEGRGEKLFF
CDR3nt: TGCGCCAGCAGCCAAGAAGGCAGGGGTGAAAAACTGTTTTTT

j_gene: TRBJ2-4
v_gene: TRBV28
d_gene: -
abundance: -
CDR3aa: CASRADGRPEYGIQYF
CDR3nt: TGTGCCAGCAGGGCGGATGGGCGGCCGGAATACGGGATTCAGTACTTC

j_gene: TRBJ2-7
v_gene: TRBV4-2
d_gene: -
abundance: few
CDR3aa: CASSQDYGGGEQYF
CDR3nt: TGTGCCAGCAGCCAAGATTATGGAGGGGGGGAGCAGTACTTC

j_gene: TRBJ1-6
v_gene: TRBV6-1
d_gene: -
abundance: -
CDR3aa: CASGDSPLHF
CDR3nt: TGTGCCAGCGGAGATTCACCCCTCCACTTT

j_gene: TRBJ2-5
v_gene: TRBV7-9
d_gene: -
abundance: -
CDR3aa: CASSTPIANPRETQYF
CDR3nt: TGTGCCAGCAGCACTCCCATAGCGAACCCAAGAGAGACCCAGTACTTC

j_gene: TRBJ1-5
v_gene: TRBV5-5
d_gene: -
abundance: few
CDR3aa: CASSLVGGAGYSNQPQHF
CDR3nt: TGTGCCAGCAGCTTGGTTGGTGGGGCCGGCTATAGCAATCAGCCCCAGCATTTT

j_gene: TRBJ2-7
v_gene: TRBV7-9
d_gene: -
abundance: medium-sized
CDR3aa: CASSLRGDSYEQYF
CDR3nt: TGTGCCAGCAGCTTACGGGGCGACTCCTACGAGCAGTACTTC

j_gene: TRBJ2-5
v_gene: TRBV14
d_gene: TRBD1
abundance: -
CDR3aa: CASSQLGTGQETQYF
CDR3nt: TGTGCCAGCAGCCAACTAGGGACAGGCCAAGAGACCCAGTACTTC

j_gene: TRBJ1-5
v_gene: TRBV9
d_gene: -
abundance: -
CDR3aa: CASSVGSSNQPQHF
CDR3nt: TGTGCCAGCAGCGTAGGTAGCAGCAATCAGCCCCAGCATTTT

j_gene: TRBJ2-1
v_gene: TRBV2
d_gene: -
abundance: -
CDR3aa: CASRRAASSYNEQFF
CDR3nt: TGTGCCAGCAGGCGAGCAGCTAGCTCCTACAATGAGCAGTTCTTC

j_gene: TRBJ1-1
v_gene: TRBV7-9
d_gene: -
abundance: -
CDR3aa: CASSSQDMNTEAFF
CDR3nt: TGTGCCAGCAGCTCACAAGACATGAACACTGAAGCTTTCTTT

j_gene: TRBJ2-3
v_gene: TRBV5-1
d_gene: TRBD2
abundance: -
CDR3aa: CASSLGGGADTQYF
CDR3nt: TGCGCCAGCAGCTTAGGCGGGGGGGCAGATACGCAGTATTTT

j_gene: TRBJ2-5
v_gene: TRBV7-2
d_gene: -
abundance: -
CDR3aa: CASSLAPGPQETQYF
CDR3nt: TGTGCCAGCAGCTTAGCGCCAGGACCTCAAGAGACCCAGTACTTC

j_gene: TRBJ2-7
v_gene: TRBV7-8
d_gene: TRBD1
abundance: -
CDR3aa: CASNFRWDRGSYEQYF
CDR3nt: TGTGCCAGCAACTTCCGTTGGGACAGGGGTTCCTACGAGCAGTACTTC

j_gene: TRBJ2-2
v_gene: TRBV28
d_gene: -
abundance: -
CDR3aa: CATQETNTGELFF
CDR3nt: TGTGCAACACAGGAGACGAACACCGGGGAGCTGTTTTTT

j_gene: TRBJ1-2
v_gene: TRBV4-3
d_gene: -
abundance: -
CDR3aa: CASSQGSAPDYGYTF
CDR3nt: TGCGCCAGCAGCCAAGGGTCGGCACCCGACTATGGCTACACCTTC

j_gene: TRBJ1-5
v_gene: TRBV30
d_gene: -
abundance: -
CDR3aa: CARNSRGSFNQPQHF
CDR3nt: TGTGCCCGGAATTCTCGGGGGTCCTTCAATCAGCCCCAGCATTTT

j_gene: TRBJ1-4
v_gene: TRBV7-8
d_gene: -
abundance: -
CDR3aa: CASSLGGGKLFF
CDR3nt: TGTGCCAGCAGCTTAGGCGGGGGAAAACTGTTTTTT

j_gene: TRBJ2-1
v_gene: TRBV10-2
d_gene: TRBD2
abundance: -
CDR3aa: CASSEANFRGGDNEQFF
CDR3nt: TGCGCCAGCAGTGAGGCGAACTTCCGCGGGGGGGACAATGAGCAGTTCTTC

j_gene: TRBJ2-5
v_gene: TRBV4-2
d_gene: TRBD1
abundance: few
CDR3aa: CASSSGQVQETQYF
CDR3nt: TGTGCCAGCAGCTCCGGACAGGTTCAAGAGACCCAGTACTTC

j_gene: TRBJ1-2
v_gene: TRBV6-5
d_gene: -
abundance: -
CDR3aa: CASSFGDTDDYGYTF
CDR3nt: TGTGCCAGCAGTTTCGGCGACACGGACGACTATGGCTACACCTTC

j_gene: TRBJ1-4
v_gene: TRBV5-6
d_gene: -
abundance: -
CDR3aa: CASSPRGGRYEKLFF
CDR3nt: TGTGCCAGCAGCCCCCGGGGAGGGAGGTATGAAAAACTGTTTTTT

j_gene: TRBJ1-5
v_gene: TRBV28
d_gene: -
abundance: once
CDR3aa: CGSFQGYGQPQHF
CDR3nt: TGTGGCAGTTTTCAAGGGTACGGTCAGCCCCAGCATTTT